These 31 T cell receptor beta chains originate from one sample sequenced in a study of response to subunit inactivated influenza vaccine. Using its own MiXCR run on the RT-PCR reads, TCRdb lists one record per CDR3 protein. The sample consists of about 700,000 distinct CDR3 sequences, roughly 14% of them appearing once. The material was PBMCs from blood, obtained around 14 days before vaccination. Every receptor here comes from a man aged 45-65 years who received an inactivated influenza vaccine.

The gene calls are TRBV30 and TRBJ1-4, with 8 bases that match TRBD1. The CDR3 is made up of 17 amino acids. The trim removed 8 bases at V and 3 bases at J, leaving 17 bases unmatched. Germline V gene sequence: CDR1 GTSNPN, CDR2 SVGIG (reference sequence). CDR3 sequence: CAGFRGPRRGANEKLFF. The CDR3 DNA sequence: TGTGCCGGCTTCAGGGGGCCTCGCCGAGGAGCTAATGAAAAACTGTTTTTT.

There are many counts of this clonotype. V is TRBV6-5 and J is TRBJ2-2; the D gene could be TRBD1 or TRBD2 (6 bases each). The CDR3 is made up of 18 amino acids. Germline V CDR1 and CDR2: MNHEY, SVGAGI. V lost 0 bases to trimming and J lost 6 bases, with 20 bases between them. The CDR3 region is CASSYSSWRAGDSGELFF. For the CDR3, the DNA is TGTGCCAGCAGTTACTCGTCTTGGAGGGCAGGGGACTCCGGGGAGCTGTTTTTT.

This clonotype was seen a few times. The chain couples TRBV4-3 to TRBJ1-2; perhaps TRBD1 as D (5 bases). Trimming stripped 1 base from V and 3 bases from J, with 6 bases between. The CDR3 length is 13 residues. CDR1 LGHNA and CDR2 YSLEER come from the germline V gene. The CDR3 loop reads CASSQARDYGYTF. As DNA, the CDR3 is TGCGCCAGCAGCCAAGCCAGGGACTATGGCTACACCTTC.

Only a few counts were recorded for this clonotype. The chain recombines TRBV29-1 with TRBJ2-6; a weak D match, TRBD2 (5 bases). The CDR3 covers 14 residues. With 4 bases removed from V and 3 bases from J, the gap between germline ends came to 10 bases. Per the germline V gene, CDR1 is SQVTM and CDR2 is ANQGSEA. CDR3 sequence (DNA): TGCAGCGTTGTTCTCCGGGGTGGGGCCAACGTCCTGACTTTC. This encodes CSVVLRGGANVLTF.

The rearrangement joins TRBV7-9 to TRBJ2-5; TRBD2 aligns across 11 bases. Germline V gene lookup returns CDR1 SEHNR and CDR2 FQNEAQ (reference sequence). Trimming at V came to 2 bases and at J to 5 bases, leaving 7 bases not matched to a gene. The CDR3 spans 16 residues. CDR3 residues: CASSLMASGGMETQYF. The DNA for the CDR3 is TGTGCCAGCAGCTTAATGGCTAGCGGGGGGATGGAGACCCAGTACTTC.

The chain joins TRBV7-8 to TRBJ2-2; D unclear. Looked up from germline, CDR1 is SGHVS and CDR2 is FQNEAQ. The CDR3 totals 14 residues. The V and J ends lost 6 bases and 5 bases respectively, with 13 bases between them. CDR3 bases: TGTGCCAGCAGTCGATTTGGGGTTACCGGGGAGCTGTTTTTT. Protein sequence: CASSRFGVTGELFF.

This clonotype occurred many times. The chain recombines TRBV20-1 with TRBJ2-7; D is possibly TRBD2 (6 bases). The CDR3 is made up of 12 amino acids. V was shortened by 3 bases and J by 5 bases, with 11 bases between the two germline ends. Germline V gives CDR1 DFQATT, CDR2 SNEGSKA (reference sequence). The CDR3 region has the DNA TGCAGTGCTAGCCGGGAGACCCACGAGCAGTACTTC. Amino acid sequence: CSASRETHEQYF.

This clonotype was seen only a few times. The gene calls are TRBV4-2 and TRBJ2-1; 8 bases are shared with TRBD1. This CDR3 spans 12 amino acids. V lost 4 bases and J lost 9; bases outside the gene matches: 2. The V gene's germline CDR1 is LGHNA and CDR2 YNFKEQ. The CDR3 loop reads CASSPDRGEQFF. DNA of the CDR3: TGTGCCAGCAGCCCAGACAGGGGTGAGCAGTTCTTC.

The rearrangement joins TRBV12-3 or TRBV12-4 to TRBJ1-5; D is uncertain. There are 13 residues in the CDR3. Trimming stripped 5 bases from V and 11 bases from J, with 16 bases between. The CDR3, as DNA: TGTGCCAGCAGTACACGAACCGAGGCGTCCCAGCATTTT. Its translation: CASSTRTEASQHF.

Many counts were recorded for this clonotype. The chain links TRBV5-5 to TRBJ2-3; possible D gene TRBD2, 6 bases. There are 15 residues in the CDR3. V lost 2 bases to trimming and J lost 2 bases, with 12 bases between them. Looked up from germline, CDR1 is SGHKS and CDR2 is YYEKEE (reference sequence). CDR3 in DNA: TGTGCCAGCAGCTTTAGCGGAGCCCCCACAGATACGCAGTATTTT. This translates into CASSFSGAPTDTQYF.

V gene TRBV3-1 combines with J gene TRBJ2-1, with 8 positions matching TRBD1. The V segment lost 3 bases and the J segment 9 bases; nucleotides outside the gene matches: 7. Germline-derived CDR1 and CDR2 are LGHDT and YNNKEL (reference sequence). The CDR3 is 14 amino acids. DNA for the CDR3: TGTGCCAGCAGCCAGAACCACAGGGGGAGTGAGCAGTTCTTC. Protein product: CASSQNHRGSEQFF.

The chain links TRBV10-3 to TRBJ2-7, with D perhaps TRBD1 or TRBD2 (5 bases each). The germline gives CDR1 ENHRY, CDR2 SYGVKD. V was trimmed by 3 bases and J by 6 bases, leaving 18 bases between them. This CDR3 contains 15 residues. CDR3 coding DNA: TGTGCCATCAGTGAATCGGGGCAGGTATCGGGCGAGCAGTACTTC. Translating gives CAISESGQVSGEQYF.

This clonotype was counted only a few times. The chain couples TRBV6-1 to TRBJ2-7, with D possibly matching TRBD1 (6 bases). Germline V gene sequence: CDR1 MNHNS, CDR2 SASEGT. The CDR3 loop spans 15 amino acids. V was pared by 6 bases and J by 0 bases, with 15 bases between. CDR3 nucleotide sequence: TGTGCCAGCAGCCAGGGGTACGGGTACTCCTACGAGCAGTACTTC. Encoded protein: CASSQGYGYSYEQYF.

This clonotype was recorded at least ten times. CDR3 amino acids: CASSLGEGNYGYTF. Here the CDR3 DNA reads TGCGCCAGCAGCTTGGGGGAAGGAAACTATGGCTACACCTTC. V gene TRBV5-1 combines with J gene TRBJ1-2; D gene ambiguous. Germline CDR1 and CDR2: SGHRS and YFSETQ. With 0 bases removed from V and 2 bases from J, the gap between germline ends came to 8 bases. This CDR3 contains 14 residues.

This clonotype turned up a few times. The CDR3 bases are TGCGCCAGTGAGGGGCAGGGCACAGATACGCAGTATTTT. This codes for CASEGQGTDTQYF. This chain joins TRBV5-1 and TRBJ2-3; D might be TRBD1 or TRBD2, each matching 5 bases. CDR3 length equals 13 residues. Germline CDR1 SGHRS, CDR2 YFSETQ. With 8 bases removed from V and 1 base from J, the gap between germline ends came to 11 bases.

In DNA, the CDR3 is TGCGCCAGCAGCCGAGGGACACCGATGGTAGAGCAGTACTTC. This gives the protein CASSRGTPMVEQYF. The J gene is TRBJ2-7, the V gene TRBV4-1; D is possibly TRBD1 (6 bases). CDR1 MGHRA and CDR2 YSYEKL come from the germline V gene. Trimming cost V 4 bases and J 7 bases, with 17 bases left between them. There are 14 residues in the CDR3.

Only a few counts were recorded for this clonotype. J is TRBJ2-1 and V is TRBV4-2; 7 nucleotides agree with TRBD2. This CDR3 comprises 17 residues. CDR1 and CDR2 (germline): LGHNA, YNFKEQ. The junction had 8 bases not matched to a gene; V was cut back by 0 bases and J by 3 bases. CDR3 nucleotide sequence: TGTGCCAGCAGCCAAGATCGGGGCGGGGGATACTACAATGAGCAGTTCTTC. Protein product: CASSQDRGGGYYNEQFF.

This rearrangement joins TRBV28 to TRBJ2-7, with D perhaps matching TRBD1 (6 bases). Deletions cut 2 bases from V and 6 bases from J, with 23 bases between. This CDR3 comprises 17 residues. Germline CDR1 is MDHEN and CDR2 is SYDVKM. The DNA for the CDR3 is TGTGCCAGCAGTTTAGATGCACGTAGAACAGGGTTTCGCGAGCAGTACTTC. As protein: CASSLDARRTGFREQYF.

This clonotype was recorded many times. The chain joins TRBV20-1 to TRBJ2-1; 9 bases map to TRBD1. V trimming: 2 bases; J trimming: 4 bases; junction bases outside the gene matches: 3. The CDR3 is made up of 14 amino acids. The V gene's germline CDR1 is DFQATT and CDR2 SNEGSKA (reference sequence). The CDR3 sequence: CSARTGTGYNEQFF. In nucleotides, the CDR3 is TGCAGTGCTAGAACCGGGACAGGGTACAATGAGCAGTTCTTC.

This clonotype was picked up a small number of times. The chain carries TRBV21-1 and TRBJ1-2. TRBV21-1 is labeled a pseudogene. The CDR3 consists of 12 residues. CDR3: CASSRTRDGYTF. The CDR3 DNA is TGTGCCAGCAGCAGGACCCGAGATGGCTACACCTTC.

The rearrangement links TRBV6-2 or TRBV6-3 to TRBJ1-1; unclear D gene. The V end was cut by 5 bases, the J end by 1 base, with 11 bases between. The CDR3 has 14 amino acids. The V gene's germline CDR1 is MNHEY and CDR2 SVGEGT. CDR3 sequence: CASSPPMRNTEAFF. The CDR3 DNA is TGTGCCAGCAGTCCTCCCATGCGGAACACTGAAGCTTTCTTT.

This chain links TRBV5-6 with TRBJ2-7, with 9 bases lining up with TRBD2. Trimming at V came to 4 bases and at J to 4 bases, leaving 9 bases not matched to a gene. The germline V gene has CDR1 SGHDT and CDR2 YYEEEE. The CDR3 is made up of 15 amino acids. CDR3 sequence (DNA): TGTGCCAGCAGCCCCGGGACTAGCTCCCCGTACGAGCAGTACTTC. It yields the protein CASSPGTSSPYEQYF.

As for this clonotype: The CDR3 does not end in the conserved phenylalanine or tryptophan, so this is likely a read error. The gene calls are TRBV4-3 and TRBJ2-3, with no clear D. In germline, CDR1 is LGHNA, CDR2 YSLEER. The CDR3 runs to 14 residues. Trimming pared 3 bases from V and 5 bases from J, leaving 12 bases between. The CDR3 DNA reads as TGCGCCAGCAGCCATCAGAATTCCATAGATACGCAGTATCTT. Encoded protein: CASSHQNSIDTQYL.

A few counts support this clonotype. The rearrangement uses TRBV3-1 and TRBJ2-5; 11 bases fit TRBD2. The V and J ends lost 2 bases and 4 bases, in that order; junction bases with no gene match: 6. Germline V gene data show CDR1 as LGHDT and CDR2 as YNNKEL (reference sequence). The length of the CDR3 is 16 residues. CDR3 in DNA: TGTGCCAGCAGCCAATATTTCGGACTAGCGGGAGAGACCCAGTACTTC. It codes for CASSQYFGLAGETQYF.

Notes on this clonotype: An end of the junction does not agree with germline; a read error may underlie this. J is TRBJ2-1 and V is TRBV2; TRBD2 matches 11 bases. Germline-derived CDR1 and CDR2 are SNHLY and FYNNEI. This CDR3 is 16 amino acids long. The CDR3 nucleotides are TGTGCCACCAGTCCGCTAGCGGGAGGACCTTACAATGAGCAGTTCTTC. Protein sequence: CATSPLAGGPYNEQFF. The entire variable domain, with the rest obtained from reference TRBV2 and TRBJ2-1, is as follows: EPEVTQTPSHQVTQMGQEVILRCVPISNHLYFYWYRQILGQKVEFLVSFYNNEISEKSEIFDDQFSVERPDGSNFTLKIRSTKLEDSAMYFCATSPLAGGPYNEQFFGPGTRLTVL.

CDR3 sequence: CASSGQGPSTDTQYF. The CDR3, as DNA: TGTGCCAGCAGTGGGCAGGGGCCGAGCACAGATACGCAGTATTTT. V usage is TRBV6-1 and J usage is TRBJ2-3; D possibly corresponds to TRBD1 (6 bases). The CDR3 length is 15 residues. Deletions cut 4 bases from V and 0 bases from J, with 11 bases between. Germline V gene data show CDR1 as MNHNS and CDR2 as SASEGT.

This clonotype was seen only a few times. The chain couples TRBV20-1 to TRBJ1-2; D gene uncertain. The V end lost 6 bases, the J end lost 2 bases, and 13 bases lay between the germline ends. Germline CDR1 reads DFQATT; CDR2 reads SNEGSKA (reference sequence). There are 13 residues in the CDR3. As DNA, the CDR3 is TGCAGTGCACGGACGGGGATCAACTATGGCTACACCTTC. This gives the protein CSARTGINYGYTF.

CDR3 sequence: CRALAGGPLDTQYF. CDR3 DNA sequence: TGCAGAGCACTAGCGGGAGGGCCGTTAGATACGCAGTATTTT. The chain is built from TRBV20-1 and TRBJ2-3, with TRBD2 identical over 13 bases. The CDR3 is made up of 14 amino acids. The germline gives CDR1 DFQATT, CDR2 SNEGSKA (reference sequence).

The chain employs TRBV10-3 and TRBJ2-7; perhaps TRBD2 as D (6 bases). The CDR3 is 15 residues long. Trimming took off 6 bases at V and 7 bases at J, with 22 bases between the two ends. Germline CDR1 ENHRY, CDR2 SYGVKD. The CDR3 here is CAISPRRDGTREQYF. The CDR3 DNA sequence: TGTGCCATCAGCCCCCGGAGGGACGGAACACGGGAGCAGTACTTC.

This clonotype was counted between two and nine times. The chain is built from TRBV6-2 or TRBV6-3 and TRBJ1-5; D may be TRBD1 (6 bases). The CDR3 totals 13 residues. Germline values: CDR1 MNHEY, CDR2 SVGEGT. Trimming removed 6 bases from V and 5 bases from J, with 11 bases in between. Written as DNA, the CDR3 is TGTGCCAGCAGACCTTACAGGGATCAGCCCCAGCATTTT. Translating gives CASRPYRDQPQHF.

The DNA for the CDR3 is TGTGCCAGCTCACCCATAGCGGGAGATTCACTCGGGGACTACGAGCAGTACTTC. Translation: CASSPIAGDSLGDYEQYF. The V gene is TRBV18, the J gene TRBJ2-7; 9 positions match TRBD2. V was clipped by 3 bases and J by 3 bases; unmatched bases: 15. Looked up from germline, CDR1 is KGHSH and CDR2 is LQKENI. The CDR3 is 18 residues long. Filled out from reference TRBV18 and TRBJ2-7, the complete variable domain reads NAGVMQNPRHLVRRRGQEARLRCSPMKGHSHVYWYRQLPEEGLKFMVYLQKENIIDESGMPKERFSAEFPKEGPSILRIQQVVRGDSAAYFCASSPIAGDSLGDYEQYFGPGTRLTVT.